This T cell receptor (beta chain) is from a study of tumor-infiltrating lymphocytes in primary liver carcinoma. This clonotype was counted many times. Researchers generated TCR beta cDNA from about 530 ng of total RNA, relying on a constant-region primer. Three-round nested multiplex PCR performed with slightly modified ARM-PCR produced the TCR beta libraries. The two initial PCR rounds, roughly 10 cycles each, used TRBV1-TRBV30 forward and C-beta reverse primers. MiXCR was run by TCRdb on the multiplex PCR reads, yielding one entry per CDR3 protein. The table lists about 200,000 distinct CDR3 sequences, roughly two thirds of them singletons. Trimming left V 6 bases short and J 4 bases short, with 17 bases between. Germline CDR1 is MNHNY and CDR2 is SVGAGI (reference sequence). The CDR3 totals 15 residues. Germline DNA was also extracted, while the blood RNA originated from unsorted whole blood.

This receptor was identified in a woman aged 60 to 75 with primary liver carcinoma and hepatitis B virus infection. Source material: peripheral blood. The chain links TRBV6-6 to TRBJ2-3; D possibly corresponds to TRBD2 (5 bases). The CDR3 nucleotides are TGTGCCAGCAGGCAGGAGGCCACCGGAGCAGATACGCAGTATTTT. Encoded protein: CASRQEATGADTQYF.